This TCR beta chain was obtained from a study of beta chain features in type 1 diabetes. On the study more broadly: No age, gender or cell yield differences were seen between patients and healthy donors. Regarding the study as a whole: For Type 1 diabetes patients, all four CD4+ subsets carried TCRB CDR3s that were moderately but significantly shorter.

The CDR3 covers 18 residues. Trimming removed 2 bases from V and 2 bases from J; junction bases left unmatched: 14. Germline V gene sequence: CDR1 ENHRY, CDR2 SYGVKD. The isolated RNA, all of it, was reverse transcribed, so expressed TCRB transcripts were what got sequenced. Some 4 million reads on average were seen across naive, central memory and regulatory T cell samples. This table comes from immunoSEQ multiplex PCR, and its TCRdb copy is limited to in-frame clones, with some not included. The sample yields 95,000 to 150,000 clones, approximately 15% seen once. Turning to this clone: Its target is not known.

The TCR sequence derives from a man in his late teens or twenties with type 1 diabetes. Material for sequencing was central memory CD4+ T cells from blood. The gene calls are TRBV10-3 and TRBJ1-1, with 7 bases matching TRBD1. In DNA form, the CDR3 reads TGTGCCATCAGTGAGCCGAACAGGGGAGCGGAGGAAAACACTGAAGCTTTCTTT. Amino acid sequence: CAISEPNRGAEENTEAFF.